The 21 T cell receptor beta chains in this list originate from one sample, sequenced in a study of beta chain features in type 1 diabetes. As every portion of the isolated RNA was reverse transcribed, the sequencing read expressed TCRB transcripts. Repertoires were generated with immunoSEQ multiplex PCR, while TCRdb's copy carries only in-frame clones and drops some. This table holds under 400,000 clones, roughly a fifth found once. Source material: naive CD4+ T cells from blood. The source of these receptors is a woman aged 18-30 years in good health.

The genes are TRBV11-2 and TRBJ2-5; 8 positions match TRBD2. In germline, CDR1 is SGHAT, CDR2 FQNNGV. V trimming: 3 bases; J trimming: 4 bases; junction bases outside the gene matches: 10. The CDR3 has 16 amino acids. The CDR3 region has the DNA TGTGCCAGCAGCTTTGCGGGAGGTCGCAGGGGAGAGACCCAGTACTTC. Translation gives CASSFAGGRRGETQYF.

This clone was seen a handful of times. The chain couples TRBV29-1 to TRBJ1-5; a weak D match, TRBD1 (5 bases). This CDR3 has 13 residues. The V end lost 4 bases, the J end lost 5 bases, and 12 bases lay between the germline ends. CDR1 and CDR2 (germline): SQVTM, ANQGSEA. The CDR3 DNA sequence: TGCAGCGTTGCCCCGGACAAATATCAGCCCCAGCATTTT. It encodes CSVAPDKYQPQHF.

The chain employs TRBV30 and TRBJ2-1; 15 bases match TRBD2. Germline V lookup: CDR1 GTSNPN, CDR2 SVGIG (reference sequence). The CDR3 length is 16 residues. The junction had 5 bases not matched to a gene; V was cut back by 2 bases and J by 6 bases. Here the CDR3 reads CAWSLGTSGGTNEQFF. The CDR3 nucleotides read TGTGCCTGGAGTCTAGGGACTAGCGGGGGGACCAATGAGCAGTTCTTC.

This clone was observed a handful of times. The V call is TRBV2, the J call TRBJ2-7; possible D gene TRBD2, 5 bases. The CDR3 has 13 residues. Between the trimmed V and J ends, which lost 9 bases and 5 bases, there was a span of 17 bases. Germline loops: CDR1 SNHLY, CDR2 FYNNEI. The CDR3 nucleotides are TGTGCCAGTAGGAGGACGGGGTCGGACGAGCAGTACTTC. Residues: CASRRTGSDEQYF.

This clone was seen a handful of times. This chain connects TRBV5-4 to TRBJ2-3; the match to TRBD1 covers 9 bases. V lost 4 bases and J lost 3; bases outside the gene matches: 9. Germline CDR1 is SGHNT and CDR2 is YYREEE (reference sequence). The CDR3 length is 16 residues. The CDR3 here is CASSRQGVPSTDTQYF. CDR3 coding DNA: TGTGCCAGCAGCCGACAGGGGGTACCATCAACAGATACGCAGTATTTT.

V gene TRBV29-1 combines with J gene TRBJ1-1; tentative D call: TRBD1 (5 bases). Germline V gives CDR1 SQVTM, CDR2 ANQGSEA. The CDR3 spans 14 residues. Trimming removed 7 bases at V and 1 base at J, with 16 bases between. Here the CDR3 DNA reads TGCAGCGCTCGGCAGACAGCTCCGAACACTGAAGCTTTCTTT. Residues: CSARQTAPNTEAFF.

This clone has more than one count but fewer than ten. The chain uses TRBV11-2 and TRBJ2-3, with 9 nucleotides matching TRBD2. The germline V gene has CDR1 SGHAT and CDR2 FQNNGV. Trimming removed 5 bases from V and 1 base from J; junction bases left unmatched: 4. The CDR3 sequence is 15 residues long. The CDR3, as DNA: TGTGCCAGCAGCACGTTAGCGGGGGGCACAGATACGCAGTATTTT. It translates to CASSTLAGGTDTQYF.

This chain joins TRBV11-1 and TRBJ1-1, with D tentatively TRBD1 (5 bases). This CDR3 has 14 amino acids. V lost 6 bases to trimming and J lost 6 bases, with 17 bases between them. Germline V lookup: CDR1 SGHAT, CDR2 FQDESV (reference sequence). In DNA form, the CDR3 reads TGTGCCAGCAGTTCCCCAGGGTTCAACGCTGAAGCTTTCTTT. The encoded protein is CASSSPGFNAEAFF.

This clone was observed a handful of times. This chain connects TRBV19 to TRBJ1-5; TRBD1 aligns across 10 bases. Per the germline V gene, CDR1 is LNHDA and CDR2 is SQIVND (reference sequence). The CDR3 sequence is 15 residues long. The V segment lost 7 bases and the J segment 3 bases; nucleotides outside the gene matches: 6. CDR3 DNA: TGTGCCAGTACCGCTGGACAGGGGGTCAATCAGCCCCAGCATTTT. As protein: CASTAGQGVNQPQHF.

Only one count was recorded for this clone. The gene calls are TRBV4-3 and TRBJ2-1; 7 nucleotides match TRBD1. V shed 0 bases, J shed 13 bases, and the junction held 12 bases outside the gene matches. CDR1 is LGHNA and CDR2 is YSLEER in the germline V gene. The CDR3 consists of 15 residues. The CDR3 nucleotides are TGCGCCAGCAGCCAAGATAAGTGGGGCCACAGGGGTCAGTTCTTC. This gives the protein CASSQDKWGHRGQFF.

Only a few counts were recorded for this clone. This chain links TRBV7-3 with TRBJ2-7; 11 bases match TRBD2. Looked up from germline, CDR1 is SGHTA and CDR2 is FQGTGA. The CDR3 contains 18 residues. Trimming at V came to 4 bases and at J to 0 bases, leaving 11 bases not matched to a gene. The CDR3 coding sequence is TGTGCCAGCAGCTCGACCCAACCACTAGCGGGAGTCTCCTACGAGCAGTACTTC. Residues: CASSSTQPLAGVSYEQYF.

The chain recombines TRBV4-1 with TRBJ1-2; a weak D match, TRBD1 (6 bases). Deletions cut 1 base from V and 5 bases from J, with 14 bases between. This CDR3 has 15 residues. CDR1 and CDR2 (germline): MGHRA, YSYEKL. The CDR3, as DNA: TGCGCCAGCAGCCAAGGGACAGTCGCTAGGTATGGCTACACCTTC. The encoded protein is CASSQGTVARYGYTF.

This clone was detected only a few times. This chain joins TRBV21-1 and TRBJ1-2; TRBD1, the table's D call, was not compared with the DNA. TRBV21-1 is an annotated pseudogene. The CDR3 loop spans 14 amino acids. The chain's CDR3 is CASSKTASNDGYTF. CDR3 DNA sequence: TGTGCCAGCAGCAAAACAGCCTCGAACGATGGCTACACCTTC.

This chain joins TRBV5-1 and TRBJ1-2; 7 bases fit TRBD1. This CDR3 has 13 amino acids. Trimming at V came to 0 bases and at J to 5 bases, leaving 1 base not matched to a gene. CDR1 SGHRS and CDR2 YFSETQ come from the germline V gene. The DNA for the CDR3 is TGCGCCAGCAGCTTGGAACAGGGGTATGGCTACACCTTC. It is translated as CASSLEQGYGYTF.

The chain joins TRBV9 to TRBJ1-1; D might be TRBD1 (5 bases). Trimming cost V 10 bases and J 4 bases, with 17 bases left between them. The CDR3 loop spans 13 amino acids. Germline lookup yields CDR1 SGDLS and CDR2 YYNGEE. In DNA, the CDR3 is TGTGCCCCCCGGGAGGGGCTGAGCACTGAAGCTTTCTTT. Translation: CAPREGLSTEAFF.

The chain is built from TRBV5-1 and TRBJ2-3; 12 nucleotides line up with TRBD2. CDR1 is SGHRS, CDR2 YFSETQ, per germline. This CDR3 has 16 residues. Trimming took 4 bases from V and 6 from J; bases not matched to a gene: 9. The DNA of the CDR3 is TGCGCCAGCAGCCCCGGACTAGCGGGGAGTATTGATACGCAGTATTTT. Its translation is CASSPGLAGSIDTQYF.

V is TRBV11-2 and J is TRBJ2-4; no definite D call. V lost 1 base, J lost 12 bases, and 13 bases lay in between. Germline CDR1 reads SGHAT; CDR2 reads FQNNGV. The CDR3 loop spans 13 amino acids. Written as DNA, the CDR3 is TGTGCCAGCAGCTTAGTTGGCTCTCCTCATCAGTACTTC. Its protein product is CASSLVGSPHQYF.

This sequence joins TRBV7-3 and TRBJ2-2; no firm D call. The length of the CDR3 is 12 residues. Per germline, CDR1 SGHTA and CDR2 FQGTGA. Trimming left V 8 bases short and J 5 bases short, with 9 bases between. The CDR3 region has the DNA TGTGCCAGCCGGGTTAATACCGGGGAGCTGTTTTTT. Protein: CASRVNTGELFF.

The V gene is TRBV30, the J gene TRBJ1-2; D is unclear. Germline V gives CDR1 GTSNPN, CDR2 SVGIG (reference sequence). The V gene lost 3 bases and the J gene lost 8 bases, with 25 bases spanning the gap. The CDR3 contains 16 residues. The CDR3 coding sequence is TGTGCCTGGAGGCCCAGCCCGGGAAATTGGGCCCTGGGCTACACCTTC. It yields the protein CAWRPSPGNWALGYTF.

This clone was seen a few times. The V gene is TRBV29-1, the J gene TRBJ2-3; 7 nucleotides match TRBD2. The CDR3 length is 13 residues. J was trimmed by 1 base and V by 4 bases; bases with no gene match: 2. In germline, CDR1 is SQVTM, CDR2 ANQGSEA. The DNA of the CDR3 is TGCAGCGTTGTGGCGGGGGGCACAGATACGCAGTATTTT. The encoded protein is CSVVAGGTDTQYF.

About this clone itself: The CDR3 does not close with the conserved phenylalanine or tryptophan, likely indicating a read error. The limits of the CDR3 on the DNA are not certain, so only TCRdb's listed CDR3 is given. V and J are TRBV25-1 and TRBJ1-1; the table's D call, TRBD1, has no DNA check behind it. Looked up from germline, CDR1 is MGHDK and CDR2 is SYGVNS. The CDR3 numbers 16 amino acids, ends counted. CDR3 protein: CASSDSPQRQTGSWIP.